Shown below are 28 T cell receptor beta chains from a single sample sequenced in a study of cytomegalovirus exposure and HLA in healthy donors. The study ran its PCR with 60 Vbeta and 13 Jbeta primers. The repertoire was sequenced with immunoSEQ multiplex PCR; TCRdb's copy has only in-frame clones and lacks some. The table lists around 200,000 clones. Material: PBMCs. All receptors derive from a woman aged 25 to 39 in good health and CMV-seropositive.

The chain uses TRBV28 and TRBJ1-5; 7 bases agree with TRBD1. Looked up from germline, CDR1 is MDHEN and CDR2 is SYDVKM. Trimming took 6 bases from V and 4 from J; bases not matched to a gene: 6. The length of the CDR3 is 14 residues. For the CDR3, the DNA is TGTGCCAGCAGCACTGGGACAGAGAATCAGCCCCAGCATTTT. This gives the protein CASSTGTENQPQHF.

The chain carries TRBV29-1 and TRBJ2-4; 8 positions agree with TRBD2. V shed 3 bases and J 7 bases; nucleotides not matched to a gene: 11. CDR1 SQVTM and CDR2 ANQGSEA come from the germline V gene. This CDR3 comprises 15 residues. The CDR3 is CSVEGSPGLDNIQYF. The CDR3 DNA reads TGCAGCGTTGAGGGATCGCCGGGACTAGATAACATTCAGTACTTC. The variable domain in full, with the rest retrieved from reference TRBV29-1 and TRBJ2-4, is SAVISQKPSRDICQRGTSLTIQCQVDSQVTMMFWYRQQPGQSLTLIATANQGSEATYESGFVIDKFPISRPNLTFSTLTVSNMSPEDSSIYLCSVEGSPGLDNIQYFGAGTRLSVL.

The V and J genes are TRBV14 and TRBJ2-1, with 11 bases that match TRBD2. With 5 bases clipped from V and 3 bases from J, the junction kept 6 bases outside the gene matches. Germline CDR1 reads SGHDN; CDR2 reads FVKESK. The CDR3 contains 16 residues. CDR3 sequence reads: CASSKRTSGHYNEQFF. In nucleotides, the CDR3 is TGTGCCAGCAGCAAGAGGACTAGCGGGCACTACAATGAGCAGTTCTTC.

CDR3 residues: CASSWGGGSRYGYTF. Here the CDR3 DNA reads TGTGCCAGCAGCTGGGGTGGGGGGAGTAGGTATGGCTACACCTTC. The chain joins TRBV28 to TRBJ1-2, with a tentative D call TRBD1 (5 bases). The germline V gene has CDR1 MDHEN and CDR2 SYDVKM. V lost 6 bases, J lost 5 bases, and 19 bases lay in between. The CDR3 consists of 15 residues.

J is TRBJ2-5 and V is TRBV5-1, with a tentative D call TRBD2 (6 bases). There are 17 residues in the CDR3. Per the germline V gene, CDR1 is SGHRS and CDR2 is YFSETQ. V gave up 4 bases and J gave up 2 bases, with 21 bases separating them. The CDR3 spells CASSTSKGGETQETQYF. DNA of the CDR3: TGCGCCAGCAGCACCTCTAAAGGCGGGGAGACACAAGAGACCCAGTACTTC.

This chain uses TRBV30 with TRBJ1-1; tentatively, D is TRBD1 (5 bases). Trimming took 3 bases from V and 4 from J, leaving 18 bases between them. Per the germline V gene, CDR1 is GTSNPN and CDR2 is SVGIG (reference sequence). This CDR3 has 15 amino acids. The DNA for the CDR3 is TGTGCCTGGAGCATCCGGACATTGGGAGGCACTGAAGCTTTCTTT. As protein: CAWSIRTLGGTEAFF.

The rearrangement links TRBV27 to TRBJ1-1; no reliable D call. V was clipped by 6 bases and J by 4 bases, with 12 bases between them. The germline V gene has CDR1 MNHEY and CDR2 SMNVEV (reference sequence). The CDR3 runs to 13 residues. This CDR3 reads CASSEDWSTEAFF. The CDR3 DNA follows: TGTGCCAGCAGCGAGGACTGGAGCACTGAAGCTTTCTTT.

V usage is TRBV18 and J usage is TRBJ2-1; 7 bases match TRBD2. Germline V gene data show CDR1 as KGHSH and CDR2 as LQKENI. This CDR3 spans 15 amino acids. After removal of 1 base from V and 3 bases from J, the junction contained 3 bases not matched to a gene. The CDR3 DNA follows: TGTGCCAGCTCACCACGCGGCGGGGGCTACAATGAGCAGTTCTTC. It codes for CASSPRGGGYNEQFF.

The chain joins TRBV27 to TRBJ2-7; D may be TRBD1 (5 bases). CDR1 MNHEY and CDR2 SMNVEV come from the germline V gene (reference sequence). V was pared by 3 bases and J by 0 bases, with 12 bases between. The CDR3 runs 15 residues. The CDR3 nucleotides read TGTGCCAGCAGTTTCTCAGGGATGGGCTCCTACGAGCAGTACTTC. Amino acid sequence: CASSFSGMGSYEQYF.

The chain has TRBV7-6 and TRBJ2-1, with D tentatively TRBD1 (6 bases). From germline, CDR1 is SGHVS and CDR2 FNYEAQ. The CDR3 is 16 residues long. Trimming took 1 base from V and 0 from J, leaving 10 bases between them. Written as DNA, the CDR3 is TGTGCCAGCAGCTTAGTACAGGACAGCTCCTACAATGAGCAGTTCTTC. This sequence encodes CASSLVQDSSYNEQFF.

This chain connects TRBV5-1 to TRBJ1-2; D might be TRBD1 (6 bases). Trimming pared 6 bases from V and 6 bases from J, leaving 18 bases between. The CDR3 is 14 amino acids. In germline, CDR1 is SGHRS, CDR2 YFSETQ. The CDR3 sequence is CASTQTRGMDGYTF. The DNA of the CDR3 is TGCGCCAGCACCCAAACCAGGGGTATGGATGGCTACACCTTC.

This sequence joins TRBV6-1 and TRBJ1-2; D is possibly TRBD1 (6 bases). Trimming removed 2 bases at V and 5 bases at J, with 12 bases between. The CDR3 length is 14 residues. Germline lookup yields CDR1 MNHNS and CDR2 SASEGT. CDR3 in amino acids: CASSESRTVYGYTF. CDR3 DNA: TGTGCCAGCAGTGAAAGCAGGACAGTGTATGGCTACACCTTC.

The chain links TRBV14 to TRBJ1-1, with a tentative D call TRBD1 (5 bases). CDR1 SGHDN and CDR2 FVKESK come from the germline V gene. V was clipped by 4 bases and J by 0 bases, with 12 bases between them. This CDR3 has 15 residues. DNA for the CDR3: TGTGCCAGCAGCCCCCTCGGGGGGATGAACACTGAAGCTTTCTTT. Residues: CASSPLGGMNTEAFF.

The J gene is TRBJ1-1, the V gene TRBV20-1; D gene uncertain. CDR1 is DFQATT and CDR2 is SNEGSKA in the germline V gene (reference sequence). This CDR3 is 11 amino acids long. V shed 7 bases and J shed 3 bases, with 9 bases lying between them. CDR3 sequence: CSVRRDTEAFF. CDR3 DNA: TGCAGTGTTAGGAGGGACACTGAAGCTTTCTTT.

This CDR3 is CASSTGTGGLETQYF. The DNA of the CDR3 is TGTGCCAGCAGCACCGGGACAGGGGGCTTAGAGACCCAGTACTTC. This rearrangement joins TRBV7-9 to TRBJ2-5, with TRBD1 matching 12 bases. Losses at the gene ends were 5 bases for V and 4 bases for J; bases not matched to a gene: 5. CDR3 length: 15 amino acids. The germline gives CDR1 SEHNR, CDR2 FQNEAQ (reference sequence). Full variable domain (missing parts from reference TRBV7-9 and TRBJ2-5): DTGVSQNPRHKITKRGQNVTFRCDPISEHNRLYWYRQTLGQGPEFLTYFQNEAQLEKSRLLSDRFSAERPKGSFSTLEIQRTEQGDSAMYLCASSTGTGGLETQYFGPGTRLLVL.

In the case of this clone: The sample contains more than one DNA sequence encoding this CDR3. The chain uses TRBV29-1 and TRBJ1-2; D gene ambiguous. Germline values: CDR1 SQVTM, CDR2 ANQGSEA. The CDR3 contains 14 residues. CDR3 sequence: CSAGSEASLYGYTF. In DNA form, the CDR3 reads TGCAGTGCCGGATCAGAGGCGTCCCTCTATGGCTACACCTTC.

This chain joins TRBV11-3 and TRBJ2-5, with D maybe TRBD1 (6 bases). The CDR3 runs to 16 residues. CDR1 and CDR2 from the germline V gene are SGHNT and YENEEA. Deletions cut 7 bases from V and 1 base from J, with 19 bases between. In DNA form, the CDR3 reads TGTGCCAGCATCGAAACCGGGACAACTACCCAAGAGACCCAGTACTTC. It yields the protein CASIETGTTTQETQYF.

The V call is TRBV18, the J call TRBJ2-7; 8 bases map to TRBD1. Looked up from germline, CDR1 is KGHSH and CDR2 is LQKENI. The CDR3 is made up of 16 amino acids. The trim removed 2 bases at V and 5 bases at J, leaving 11 bases unmatched. The CDR3 DNA reads as TGTGCCAGCTCACCAAGTCTTTCAGGGGGCGGCCACGAGCAGTACTTC. Translating it yields CASSPSLSGGGHEQYF.

This chain connects TRBV7-9 to TRBJ2-2; no definite D call. CDR1 is SEHNR, CDR2 FQNEAQ, per germline (reference sequence). The V and J ends lost 5 bases and 4 bases respectively, with 14 bases between them. This CDR3 comprises 15 residues. The CDR3 region has the DNA TGTGCCAGCAGCCTTGACGGAGATCCCACCGGGGAGCTGTTTTTT. This translates into CASSLDGDPTGELFF.

The chain links TRBV11-2 to TRBJ1-2, with 7 bases identical to TRBD1. Germline V lookup: CDR1 SGHAT, CDR2 FQNNGV. The V and J ends lost 5 bases and 7 bases, in that order; junction bases with no gene match: 4. The CDR3 sequence is 12 residues long. CDR3 residues: CASSRDRVGYTF. Here the CDR3 DNA reads TGTGCCAGCAGCCGCGACAGGGTTGGCTACACCTTC.

This sequence joins TRBV5-1 and TRBJ2-1; weak D call: TRBD2 (5 bases). With 5 bases removed from V and 9 bases from J, the gap between germline ends came to 12 bases. Germline CDR1 is SGHRS and CDR2 is YFSETQ. This CDR3 spans 12 amino acids. The CDR3 loop is CASRRERFEQFF. The CDR3 nucleotides read TGCGCCAGCAGAAGGGAGCGGTTTGAGCAGTTCTTC.

The chain combines TRBV6-6 with TRBJ1-1, with D perhaps matching TRBD1 (5 bases). This CDR3 comprises 14 residues. Trimming removed 6 bases at V and 0 bases at J, with 11 bases between. The germline V gene has CDR1 MNHNY and CDR2 SVGAGI (reference sequence). For the CDR3, the DNA is TGTGCCAGCAGCACCGACAGAATGAACACTGAAGCTTTCTTT. This translates into CASSTDRMNTEAFF.

This chain links TRBV6-6 with TRBJ1-6; 11 bases agree with TRBD1. Germline V lookup: CDR1 MNHNY, CDR2 SVGAGI (reference sequence). The V and J ends lost 5 bases and 8 bases, in that order; junction bases with no gene match: 2. This CDR3 is built from 14 residues. CDR3 sequence: CASSPGQGDSPLHF. CDR3 nucleotide sequence: TGTGCCAGCAGTCCGGGACAGGGGGATTCACCCCTCCACTTT.

The chain links TRBV28 to TRBJ2-2; 12 bases align to TRBD2. The CDR3 has 15 amino acids. The junction had 1 base not matched to a gene; V was cut back by 2 bases and J by 6 bases. From germline, CDR1 is MDHEN and CDR2 SYDVKM. The CDR3 protein is CASSLGLAGPGELFF. CDR3 nucleotide sequence: TGTGCCAGCAGTTTAGGACTAGCGGGACCCGGGGAGCTGTTTTTT. Using reference TRBV28 and TRBJ2-2 for the parts outside the CDR3, the full variable domain is DVKVTQSSRYLVKRTGEKVFLECVQDMDHENMFWYRQDPGLGLRLIYFSYDVKMKEKGDIPEGYSVSREKKERFSLILESASTNQTSMYLCASSLGLAGPGELFFGEGSRLTVL.

CDR3 sequence reads: CTSSQDWRDRGQGEKLFF. CDR3 DNA: TGCACCAGCAGCCAAGATTGGAGGGACAGGGGGCAAGGTGAAAAACTGTTTTTT. The V and J genes are TRBV1 and TRBJ1-4; TRBD1 reflects the table's D call only, with no check against the DNA. TRBV1 is flagged as a pseudogene. CDR3 length: 18 amino acids.

This rearrangement joins TRBV10-1 to TRBJ2-2; TRBD2 might be the D (5 bases). V was trimmed by 7 bases and J by 3 bases, leaving 9 bases between them. Germline V gene sequence: CDR1 WNHNN, CDR2 SYGVQD (reference sequence). The CDR3 extends over 13 amino acids. CDR3 sequence reads: CASKGRDTGELFF. For the CDR3, the DNA is TGCGCCAGCAAAGGGAGAGACACCGGGGAGCTGTTTTTT.

The chain combines TRBV7-8 with TRBJ1-5, with 9 bases that match TRBD1. CDR1 and CDR2 from the germline V gene are SGHVS and FQNEAQ. The V gene end was trimmed by 5 bases and the J gene end by 7 bases; junction bases not matched to a gene: 9. This CDR3 spans 15 amino acids. The CDR3 region has the DNA TGTGCCAGCAGCCCTAGCGGACAGGGGCTACAGCCCCAGCATTTT. Its translation: CASSPSGQGLQPQHF.

The V call is TRBV7-9, the J call TRBJ2-1, with TRBD1 identical over 9 bases. Germline V gives CDR1 SEHNR, CDR2 FQNEAQ (reference sequence). The CDR3 runs to 16 residues. The V segment lost 4 bases and the J segment 5 bases; nucleotides outside the gene matches: 9. The CDR3 nucleotides read TGTGCCAGCAGCTCCCACAACAGGGGGCCGGACAATGAGCAGTTCTTC. Amino acids: CASSSHNRGPDNEQFF.